Sequencing of this T cell receptor (beta chain) was carried out in a study of T cells in Graves' hyperthyroidism and ophthalmopathy. Study-level background: Blood from the periphery was taken at initial diagnosis, before any treatment. Broader study findings: Stable hyperthyroidism was separated from ophthalmopathy by a model based on 13 V-J features. In the blood, most expanded thyroid clonotypes above 0.001 appeared as well.

The CDR3 sequence is 14 residues long. From germline, CDR1 is SGHAT and CDR2 FQNNGV. The V end was cut by 4 bases, the J end by 2 bases, with 9 bases between. To note about this clonotype: Its target is not known.

Researchers took RNA transcripts and amplified the TCR beta CDR3 regions from them. RT-PCR in the first round (using the HTBI primer set) targeted the TCR CDR3. TCRdb re-derived calls from the multiplex PCR reads in MiXCR, one entry per CDR3 protein. The repertoire holds a few hundred thousand distinct CDR3 sequences, with just under 15% as singletons. Input material: blood. The sequence was obtained from a woman aged 30 to 39 with Graves' hyperthyroidism. J is TRBJ1-3 and V is TRBV11-2; no clear D. The CDR3 sequence is CASSSTETGNTIYF. The CDR3, as DNA: TGTGCCAGCAGCTCGACGGAGACTGGAAACACCATATATTTT.